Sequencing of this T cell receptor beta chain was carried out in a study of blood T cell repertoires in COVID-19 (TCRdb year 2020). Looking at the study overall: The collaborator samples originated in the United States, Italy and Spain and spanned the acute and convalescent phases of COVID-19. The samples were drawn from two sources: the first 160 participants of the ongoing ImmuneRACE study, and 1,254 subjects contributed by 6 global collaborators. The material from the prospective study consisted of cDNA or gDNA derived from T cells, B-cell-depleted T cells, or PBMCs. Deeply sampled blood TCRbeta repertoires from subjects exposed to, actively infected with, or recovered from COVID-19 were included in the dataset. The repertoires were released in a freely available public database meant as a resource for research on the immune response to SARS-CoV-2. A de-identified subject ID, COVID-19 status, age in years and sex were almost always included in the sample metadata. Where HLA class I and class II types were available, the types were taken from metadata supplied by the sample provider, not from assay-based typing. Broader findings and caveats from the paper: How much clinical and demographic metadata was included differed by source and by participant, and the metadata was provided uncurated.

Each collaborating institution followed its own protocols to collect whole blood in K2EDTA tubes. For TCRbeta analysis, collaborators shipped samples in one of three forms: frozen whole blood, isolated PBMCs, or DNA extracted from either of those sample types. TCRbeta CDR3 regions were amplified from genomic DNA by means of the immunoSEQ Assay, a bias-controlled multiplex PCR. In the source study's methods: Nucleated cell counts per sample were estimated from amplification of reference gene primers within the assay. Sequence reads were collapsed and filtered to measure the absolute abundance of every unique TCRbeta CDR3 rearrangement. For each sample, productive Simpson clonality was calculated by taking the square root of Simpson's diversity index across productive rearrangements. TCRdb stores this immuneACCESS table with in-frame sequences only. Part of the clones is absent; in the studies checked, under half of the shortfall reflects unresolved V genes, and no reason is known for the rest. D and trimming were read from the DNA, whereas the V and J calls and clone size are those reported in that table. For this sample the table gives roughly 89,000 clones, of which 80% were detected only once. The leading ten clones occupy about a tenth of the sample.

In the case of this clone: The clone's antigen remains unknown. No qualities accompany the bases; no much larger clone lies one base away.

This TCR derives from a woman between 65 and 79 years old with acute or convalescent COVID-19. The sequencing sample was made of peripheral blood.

The CDR3 in this case is CASSSGIATEAFF. The DNA reads TGTGCCAGCAGCTCCGGGATAGCCACTGAAGCTTTCTTT. The rearrangement combines TRBV7-8 with TRBJ1-1, with the D gene not confidently named. V is cut by 4 bases and J by 4 bases, and the space between the germline ends is 10 bases. The germline V gene provides CDR1 SGHVS and CDR2 FQNEAQ. The CDR3 measures 13 amino acids from cysteine to phenylalanine. CDR3 DNA is the only sequence kept; it has 39 bases, read in frame from the first base.